The 25 T cell receptor beta chains presented below share a single source sample, sequenced in a study of blood T cells in healthy people across ages. Then a second PCR, running roughly 7 to 11 cycles, was carried out with a sample-barcoded 5' primer and a J-beta primer mix. TCRdb analysed the 5' RACE reads with MiXCR anew, one entry per CDR3 protein. The sample contains around 850,000 distinct CDR3 sequences, 36% of which appear only once. The sample comprised blood. All receptors come from a man aged 18 to 29 in good health.

The sample holds a few counts of this clonotype. V is TRBV7-2 and J is TRBJ2-5; D possibly matches TRBD1 or TRBD2 (5 bases each). Trimming left V 5 bases short and J 2 bases short, with 15 bases between. CDR3 size: 15 residues. Germline V gives CDR1 SGHTA, CDR2 FQGNSA. The CDR3 sequence: CASSDLGTRQETQYF. CDR3 sequence (DNA): TGTGCCAGCAGCGATCTAGGGACGCGTCAAGAGACCCAGTACTTC.

The V gene is TRBV7-9, the J gene TRBJ2-1; 10 nucleotides match TRBD1. TRBJ2-7 explains the end of the DNA better; the J call may be wrong. This CDR3 is 15 amino acids long. CDR1 and CDR2 from the germline V gene are SEHNR and FQNEAQ (reference sequence). The CDR3 here is CASSFPGQGSNEQYF. In DNA form, the CDR3 reads TGTGCCAGCAGCTTCCCGGGACAGGGGAGCAATGAGCAGTACTTC.

The chain combines TRBV21-1 with TRBJ1-5; no check of the table's D call, TRBD1, against the DNA was made. TRBV21-1 is marked as a pseudogene. The CDR3 covers 18 residues. In nucleotides, the CDR3 is TGTGCCAGCAGCATCGTGATACGGACAGGGGGCGAGGGTCAGCCCCAGCATTTT. Translating it yields CASSIVIRTGGEGQPQHF.

Ten or more counts support this clonotype. This chain uses TRBV4-1 with TRBJ1-2; D unclear. This CDR3 is built from 15 residues. CDR1 and CDR2 (germline): MGHRA, YSYEKL. V was clipped by 0 bases and J by 2 bases, with 10 bases between them. The CDR3 loop is CASSQDRAENYGYTF. The CDR3, as DNA: TGCGCCAGCAGCCAAGATCGGGCGGAAAACTATGGCTACACCTTC.

In its sample, this clonotype was seen a few times. The gene calls are TRBV3-1 and TRBJ1-5; D gene uncertain. The V end lost 4 bases, the J end lost 0 bases, and 10 bases lay between the germline ends. The CDR3 extends over 15 amino acids. The V gene's germline CDR1 is LGHDT and CDR2 YNNKEL (reference sequence). CDR3 nucleotides: TGTGCCAGCAGCCCCACGGATAATAGCAATCAGCCCCAGCATTTT. Translating it yields CASSPTDNSNQPQHF. Full variable domain (outside the CDR3, taken from reference TRBV3-1 and TRBJ1-5): DTAVSQTPKYLVTQMGNDKSIKCEQNLGHDTMYWYKQDSKKFLKIMFSYNNKELIINETVPNRFSPKSPDKAHLNLHINSLELGDSAVYFCASSPTDNSNQPQHFGDGTRLSIL.

This chain links TRBV20-1 with TRBJ1-5; D may be TRBD1 (5 bases). Germline values: CDR1 DFQATT, CDR2 SNEGSKA (reference sequence). The CDR3 covers 15 residues. Trimming stripped 5 bases from V and 0 bases from J, with 14 bases between. The CDR3 region is CSAHQGGNSNQPQHF. CDR3 nucleotides: TGCAGTGCTCACCAGGGTGGTAATAGCAATCAGCCCCAGCATTTT.

Only a few counts were recorded for this clonotype. V gene TRBV5-1 combines with J gene TRBJ1-2, with D possibly TRBD1 on 6 matching bases. The ends were cut back, 0 bases at V and 6 bases at J, with 18 bases in the middle. CDR1 is SGHRS and CDR2 is YFSETQ in the germline V gene. This CDR3 contains 16 residues. The CDR3 reads CASSLGPTQGFDGYTF. CDR3 nucleotides: TGCGCCAGCAGCTTGGGACCTACTCAGGGGTTCGATGGCTACACCTTC. The full variable domain, completed using reference TRBV5-1 and TRBJ1-2, is KAGVTQTPRYLIKTRGQQVTLSCSPISGHRSVSWYQQTPGQGLQFLFEYFSETQRNKGNFPGRFSGRQFSNSRSEMNVSTLELGDSALYLCASSLGPTQGFDGYTFGSGTRLTVV.

Note on this clonotype: A read error may be the cause here, since a much bigger clone is one base away. The gene calls are TRBV20-1 and TRBJ1-5; TRBD1 matches at 7 bases. CDR1 and CDR2 (germline): DFQATT, SNEGSKA (reference sequence). The length of the CDR3 is 16 residues. The CDR3 bases are TGCAGTGCTAGTCGACAGCTCCAGGGGGGCAATCCGCCCCAGCATTTT. Its translation is CSASRQLQGGNPPQHF.

V usage is TRBV19 and J usage is TRBJ2-3, with 7 positions matching TRBD2. The CDR3 is 18 residues long. Germline V CDR1 and CDR2: LNHDA, SQIVND (reference sequence). V dropped 2 bases and J dropped 2; count of bases not matched to a gene: 13. The CDR3: CASSIRGSGGSDTDTQYF. The CDR3 DNA sequence: TGTGCCAGTAGTATACGGGGCTCCGGCGGGAGCGACACAGATACGCAGTATTTT. The full variable domain, completed using reference TRBV19 and TRBJ2-3, is DGGITQSPKYLFRKEGQNVTLSCEQNLNHDAMYWYRQDPGQGLRLIYYSQIVNDFQKGDIAEGYSVSREKKESFPLTVTSAQKNPTAFYLCASSIRGSGGSDTDTQYFGPGTRLTVL.

J is TRBJ2-7 and V is TRBV25-1, with 7 bases that match TRBD1. This CDR3 has 15 residues. J lost 6 bases, V lost 6 bases, and 14 bases had no gene match. Germline lookup yields CDR1 MGHDK and CDR2 SYGVNS. CDR3 DNA: TGTGCCAGCAGCTACAGGGGATCCGCTCCTCGCGAGCAGTACTTC. Amino acids: CASSYRGSAPREQYF.

About this clonotype: A much bigger clone sits one base away, suggesting this may be a read error. This chain links TRBV27 with TRBJ1-2; D is uncertain. CDR1 and CDR2 from the germline V gene are MNHEY and SMNVEV (reference sequence). The CDR3 covers 13 residues. This CDR3 is CTSSSSRAERYTF. DNA for the CDR3: TGTACCAGCAGTTCGTCGAGGGCGGAGCGCTACACCTTC.

In this sample, this clonotype turned up a few times. It may be a read error: a sequence one base away is much more abundant. The chain uses TRBV7-9 and TRBJ2-7, with a tentative D call TRBD2 (5 bases). Per the germline V gene, CDR1 is SEHNR and CDR2 is FQNEAQ (reference sequence). This CDR3 spans 13 amino acids. CDR3 region: CAGSLAQSYEQYF. The CDR3 nucleotides are TGTGCCGGCAGCTTAGCGCAGTCCTACGAGCAGTACTTC.

This clonotype was picked up a small number of times. This chain connects TRBV5-1 to TRBJ1-2; D is perhaps TRBD1 (5 bases). CDR1 SGHRS and CDR2 YFSETQ come from the germline V gene. There are 14 residues in the CDR3. The V and J ends lost 4 bases and 4 bases respectively, with 14 bases between them. Here the CDR3 reads CASSVDGASYGYTF. The DNA for the CDR3 is TGCGCCAGCAGCGTGGACGGGGCGAGCTATGGCTACACCTTC. The full variable domain, its missing parts supplied by reference TRBV5-1 and TRBJ1-2, is KAGVTQTPRYLIKTRGQQVTLSCSPISGHRSVSWYQQTPGQGLQFLFEYFSETQRNKGNFPGRFSGRQFSNSRSEMNVSTLELGDSALYLCASSVDGASYGYTFGSGTRLTVV.

Only a few counts were recorded for this clonotype. The V and J genes are TRBV9 and TRBJ2-5, with TRBD1 matching 8 bases. V trimming: 3 bases; J trimming: 2 bases; junction bases outside the gene matches: 3. Germline values: CDR1 SGDLS, CDR2 YYNGEE. There are 14 residues in the CDR3. The CDR3 sequence is CASSARDRQETQYF. The CDR3 region has the DNA TGTGCCAGCAGCGCAAGGGACAGGCAAGAGACCCAGTACTTC.

The rearrangement joins TRBV20-1 to TRBJ2-1; 8 nucleotides align to TRBD1. This CDR3 spans 14 amino acids. Germline loops: CDR1 DFQATT, CDR2 SNEGSKA (reference sequence). CDR3 protein: CSALDRETYNEQFF. The CDR3 DNA reads as TGCAGCGCTTTGGACAGGGAGACTTACAATGAGCAGTTCTTC.

This clonotype occurred a few times. The chain is built from TRBV27 and TRBJ2-5; 7 bases are shared with TRBD2. Germline V CDR1 and CDR2: MNHEY, SMNVEV (reference sequence). V shed 5 bases and J 2 bases; nucleotides not matched to a gene: 5. The CDR3 contains 14 residues. For the CDR3, the DNA is TGTGCCAGCAGTACTGCGGGAGAGCAAGAGACCCAGTACTTC. Translated, it gives CASSTAGEQETQYF.

V gene TRBV4-3 combines with J gene TRBJ1-1, with D unresolved. CDR3 size: 16 residues. Looked up from germline, CDR1 is LGHNA and CDR2 is YSLEER. Trimming stripped 4 bases from V and 3 bases from J, with 18 bases between. The CDR3 nucleotides are TGCGCCAGCAGCCCTTTCCCCTCCCGTGCAGACACTGAAGCTTTCTTT. Protein sequence: CASSPFPSRADTEAFF.

The J gene is TRBJ1-1, the V gene TRBV5-6; 8 bases fit TRBD1. This CDR3 is built from 17 residues. CDR1 and CDR2 (germline): SGHDT, YYEEEE. V lost 5 bases to trimming and J lost 1 base; unmatched junction nucleotides: 13. The DNA of the CDR3 is TGTGCCAGCAGATTCCCACAGGGGGTATTCTGGAACACTGAAGCTTTCTTT. It translates to CASRFPQGVFWNTEAFF.

The chain carries TRBV7-9 and TRBJ2-2, with TRBD1 as a possible D gene (6 bases). CDR3 length equals 16 residues. Trimming shortened V by 5 bases and J by 0 bases, and 13 bases separated the two germline ends. CDR1 and CDR2 (germline): SEHNR, FQNEAQ (reference sequence). CDR3 in amino acids: CASSPRGLANTGELFF. CDR3 nucleotide sequence: TGTGCCAGCAGCCCCAGGGGCCTTGCGAACACCGGGGAGCTGTTTTTT.

The chain is built from TRBV2 and TRBJ1-5; TRBD1 is a possible D gene (6 bases). Germline loops: CDR1 SNHLY, CDR2 FYNNEI. This CDR3 has 14 residues. V was cut by 8 bases and J by 6 bases, with 17 bases left in between. The CDR3 DNA is TGTGCCAGCTCCATGCAGGGGAGACGTCAGCCCCAGCATTTT. This codes for CASSMQGRRQPQHF.

The chain combines TRBV6-5 with TRBJ1-5; tentative D call: TRBD1 (5 bases). Trimming took 5 bases from V and 2 from J, leaving 13 bases between them. The germline gives CDR1 MNHEY, CDR2 SVGAGI. The CDR3 consists of 15 residues. In nucleotides, the CDR3 is TGTGCCAGCAGTGACAGTCCCGCCGGCAATCAGCCCCAGCATTTT. It encodes CASSDSPAGNQPQHF.

The chain is built from TRBV6-9 and TRBJ2-1; TRBD2 aligns across 12 bases. Near its end, the DNA agrees better with TRBJ2-7, so the J call may be wrong. Germline values: CDR1 MNHGY, CDR2 SVAAGI. This CDR3 has 18 amino acids. The CDR3 DNA follows: TGTGCCAGCAGTTATTCGTCTAGCGGGGGGGCCGCCTACAATGAGCAGTACTTC. Translated: CASSYSSSGGAAYNEQYF.

The rearrangement joins TRBV30 to TRBJ1-2, with D possibly TRBD1 on 5 matching bases. CDR1 and CDR2 from the germline V gene are GTSNPN and SVGIG (reference sequence). V lost 0 bases and J 3 bases, leaving 14 bases between the germline ends. The CDR3 has 15 amino acids. In DNA, the CDR3 is TGTGCCTGGAGTGTACCGCGACGGGGGGACTATGGCTACACCTTC. Amino acids: CAWSVPRRGDYGYTF.

About this clonotype itself: This may be a read error: a much more frequent sequence differs by one nucleotide. This rearrangement joins TRBV7-8 to TRBJ2-7; 8 bases fit TRBD1. This CDR3 has 14 residues. V dropped 5 bases and J dropped 5; count of bases not matched to a gene: 8. Germline values: CDR1 SGHVS, CDR2 FQNEAQ. In DNA form, the CDR3 reads TGTGCCAGCAGCGTATCGACAGGGGATAACGAGCAGTACTTC. As protein: CASSVSTGDNEQYF.

This clonotype has just a few counts. This chain uses TRBV7-2 with TRBJ1-6; no definite D call. CDR1 is SGHTA, CDR2 FQGNSA, per germline. The CDR3 has 13 amino acids. Trimming removed 4 bases at V and 10 bases at J, with 11 bases between. The CDR3 protein is CASSSRRGSPLHF. The CDR3 coding sequence is TGTGCCAGCAGCTCAAGACGAGGATCACCCCTCCACTTT.